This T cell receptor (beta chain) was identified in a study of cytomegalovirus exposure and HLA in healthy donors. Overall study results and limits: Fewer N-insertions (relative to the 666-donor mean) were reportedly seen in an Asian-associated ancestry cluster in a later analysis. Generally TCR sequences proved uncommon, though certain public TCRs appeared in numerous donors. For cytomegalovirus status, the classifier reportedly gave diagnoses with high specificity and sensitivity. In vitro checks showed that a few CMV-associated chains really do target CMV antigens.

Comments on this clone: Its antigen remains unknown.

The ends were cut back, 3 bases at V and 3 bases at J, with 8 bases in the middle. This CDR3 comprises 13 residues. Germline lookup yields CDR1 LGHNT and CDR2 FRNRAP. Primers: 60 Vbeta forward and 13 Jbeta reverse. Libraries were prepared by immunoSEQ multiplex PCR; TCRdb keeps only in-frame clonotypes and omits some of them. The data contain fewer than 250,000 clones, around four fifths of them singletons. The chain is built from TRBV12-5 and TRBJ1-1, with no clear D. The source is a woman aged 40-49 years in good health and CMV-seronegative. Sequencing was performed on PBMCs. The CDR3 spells CASGLDRYTEAFF. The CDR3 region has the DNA TGTGCTAGTGGTTTAGATCGGTACACTGAAGCTTTCTTT.